What follows is one TCR beta chain and its context. What this receptor recognizes is not known. No base-level quality is on record; no much larger clone is a single base apart. Whole blood was collected in K2EDTA tubes by collaborating institutions according to the institutions' own protocols. For TCRbeta analysis, collaborators shipped samples in one of three forms: frozen whole blood, isolated PBMCs, or DNA extracted from either of those sample types. The immunoSEQ Assay, a bias-controlled multiplex PCR, was used to amplify TCRbeta CDR3 regions from genomic DNA. Turning to the authors' computational methods: Within the assay, amplification of reference gene primers was used to estimate how many nucleated cells each sample contained. To quantify the absolute abundance of each unique TCRbeta CDR3 rearrangement, sequence reads were collapsed and filtered. For each sample, productive Simpson clonality was calculated as the square root of Simpson's diversity index over productive rearrangements. As stored in TCRdb, this immuneACCESS dataset retains in-frame rearrangements with V and J assigned. A fraction of the clones does not appear; measured against another copy, unresolved V genes explain less than half of the discrepancy, and the remainder lacks a known reason. That table gives V, J and clone size, and the DNA gave D and trimming. This sample has about 120,000 clones in its table, and approximately 80% of those were observed once. In total, the top ten clones hold 3.5% to 4.5% of the sample.

Its CDR3 holds 11 amino acids, cysteine through phenylalanine. CDR3 DNA only is kept here, 33 bases in frame from base 1. As encoded in the germline V gene, CDR1 is SGHTA while CDR2 is FQGNSA. The germline ends are 7 bases apart after V is trimmed by 3 bases and J by 10 bases. This sample stems from a study of blood T cell repertoires in COVID-19 (dated by TCRdb to about 2020). General notes on the study: Collaborator samples came from the United States, Italy and Spain and covered acute and convalescent phases of COVID-19. The prospective study material was composed of cDNA or gDNA derived from T cells, B-cell-depleted T cells, or PBMCs. Subjects who had been exposed to COVID-19, were actively infected with it, or had recovered from it provided the deeply sampled blood TCRbeta repertoires that made up the dataset. The repertoires were made available in a free public database intended to serve as a resource for research on the immune response to SARS-CoV-2. The samples were drawn from two sources: the first 160 participants of the ongoing ImmuneRACE study, and 1,200 or so subjects contributed by 6 global collaborators. The sample metadata nearly always contained a de-identified subject ID, COVID-19 status, age in years and sex. HLA class I and class II types, where available, came from metadata supplied by the sample provider rather than from assay-based typing. Broad study findings and their caveats: The amount of clinical and demographic metadata varied by source and participant and was provided uncurated.

This clonotype was sampled from a woman aged 80 or over with acute or convalescent COVID-19. Specimen: peripheral blood. Rearrangement joined TRBV7-2 to TRBJ1-3; the D gene is perhaps TRBD1, from 6 matching bases. The CDR3 region reads CASSFGQTIYF. The DNA sequence follows: TGTGCCAGCAGCTTCGGACAGACCATATATTTT.